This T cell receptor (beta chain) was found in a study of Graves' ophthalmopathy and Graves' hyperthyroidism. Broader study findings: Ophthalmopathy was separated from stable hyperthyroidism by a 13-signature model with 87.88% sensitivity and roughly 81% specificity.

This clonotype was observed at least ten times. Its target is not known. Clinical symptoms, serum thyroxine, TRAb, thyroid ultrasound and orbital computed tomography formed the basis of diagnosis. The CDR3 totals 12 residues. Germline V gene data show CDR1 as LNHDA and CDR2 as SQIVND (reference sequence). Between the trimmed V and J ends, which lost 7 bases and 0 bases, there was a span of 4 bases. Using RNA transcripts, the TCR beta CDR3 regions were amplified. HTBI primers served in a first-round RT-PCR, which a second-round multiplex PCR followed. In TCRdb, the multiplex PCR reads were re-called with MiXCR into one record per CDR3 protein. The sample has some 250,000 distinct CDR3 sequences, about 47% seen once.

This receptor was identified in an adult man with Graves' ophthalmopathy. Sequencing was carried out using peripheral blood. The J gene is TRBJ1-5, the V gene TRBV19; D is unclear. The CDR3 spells CASMSSNQPQHF. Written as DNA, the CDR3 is TGTGCCAGTATGTCTAGCAATCAGCCCCAGCATTTT.